This T cell receptor (beta chain) is from a study of regulatory T cells in long-lasting Graves disease. The CDR3 extends over 16 amino acids. With 6 bases clipped from V and 5 bases from J, the junction kept 12 bases outside the gene matches. Germline V gives CDR1 MNHNS, CDR2 SASEGT. Researchers made TCR beta libraries by using iRepertoire HTBI primers and running Arm-PCR on CDR3 regions. Each CDR3 protein is one row after TCRdb ran MiXCR on the multiplex PCR reads. The table includes about 460,000 distinct CDR3 sequences, 13% to 15% detected once. The time point: newly diagnosed GD, antithyroid drugs for less than 3 months. Generation of the TCR library employed RNA extracted from PBMCs. This clonotype was seen at least ten times. The same data also went into a second study, on T cells in Graves' hyperthyroidism and ophthalmopathy.

The sequence derives from a woman aged 45-59 years with Graves disease. The sequencing used peripheral blood mononuclear cells (PBMCs), collected at new diagnosis, from a patient treated with antithyroid drugs. The V call is TRBV6-1, the J call TRBJ1-2; 10 nucleotides align to TRBD1. CDR3 region: CASRASRTGGRYGYTF. The CDR3 nucleotides read TGTGCCAGCAGGGCCTCCCGGACAGGGGGGAGATATGGCTACACCTTC.